These 20 T cell receptor beta chains originate from one sample sequenced in a study of T cell repertoires in cytomegalovirus infection. Antigens for these TCRs are unknown. TCRdb recomputed calls from the reads with MiXCR, one row per CDR3 protein. The repertoire has hundreds of thousands of distinct CDR3 sequences, roughly a third of them found once; the top ten carry about an eighth. Sequencing used cultured CD8+ T cells from PBMCs, obtained from culture after CMV antigen stimulation. The receptors come from a human donor in good health (CMV status not recorded). Some clones in this sample may be carry-over from other donors' samples.

This clonotype has at least ten counts. This chain links TRBV6-5 with TRBJ2-1; D not certain. The CDR3 totals 16 residues. Trimming cost V 0 bases and J 0 bases, with 9 bases left between them. The V gene's germline CDR1 is MNHEY and CDR2 SVGAGI. CDR3 DNA sequence: TGTGCCAGCAGTTACTCGACCTTGAGCTCCTACAATGAGCAGTTCTTC. This translates into CASSYSTLSSYNEQFF.

The V gene is TRBV10-3, the J gene TRBJ1-5; D possibly corresponds to TRBD1 (6 bases). The V gene lost 2 bases and the J gene lost 3 bases, with 14 bases spanning the gap. Germline-derived CDR1 and CDR2 are ENHRY and SYGVKD. The CDR3 is made up of 16 amino acids. CDR3 in DNA: TGTGCCATCAGTGAGAGACAGGTTATCACCAATCAGCCCCAGCATTTT. It translates to CAISERQVITNQPQHF.

This chain connects TRBV9 to TRBJ1-2; D remains ambiguous. This CDR3 is built from 15 residues. V was trimmed by 4 bases and J by 2 bases, leaving 15 bases between them. The V gene's germline CDR1 is SGDLS and CDR2 YYNGEE. The DNA of the CDR3 is TGTGCCAGCAGCCCAACCGCGGACGGGAACTATGGCTACACCTTC. It translates to CASSPTADGNYGYTF.

This clonotype was recorded a few times. The rearrangement uses TRBV19 and TRBJ1-5; weak D call: TRBD1 (6 bases). The germline CDR1 and CDR2 sequences are LNHDA and SQIVND (reference sequence). The germline V and J ends were trimmed by 3 bases and 3 bases, with 15 bases remaining between them. There are 16 residues in the CDR3. DNA of the CDR3: TGTGCCAGTAGTATCGAGGCAGGGGTGATCAATCAGCCCCAGCATTTT. Encoded protein: CASSIEAGVINQPQHF.

The chain recombines TRBV29-1 with TRBJ1-1; D remains ambiguous. The CDR3 sequence is 10 residues long. Trimming took 4 bases from V and 3 from J, leaving 3 bases between them. The germline gives CDR1 SQVTM, CDR2 ANQGSEA. CDR3 loop: CSVVYTEAFF. The CDR3 coding sequence is TGCAGCGTTGTATACACTGAAGCTTTCTTT.

The chain employs TRBV11-2 and TRBJ2-6, with TRBD2 as a possible D gene (6 bases). The CDR3 length is 18 residues. CDR1 is SGHAT, CDR2 FQNNGV, per germline. V shed 3 bases and J shed 0 bases, with 15 bases lying between them. The CDR3 region has the DNA TGTGCCAGCAGCTTTGGAGGGGCCCCAGCCTCTGGGGCCAACGTCCTGACTTTC. Residues: CASSFGGAPASGANVLTF.

Notes on this clonotype: The junction does not match germline at one end; this may be a read error. CDR3 protein: CVSITRGRRTEAFF. CDR3 DNA: TGTGTCAGCATCACCAGGGGGCGCAGGACTGAAGCTTTCTTT. The chain recombines TRBV27 with TRBJ1-1; 8 bases fit TRBD1. Germline V gives CDR1 MNHEY, CDR2 SMNVEV (reference sequence). This CDR3 has 14 residues.

In the case of this clonotype: The germline gene is not matched at one end of the junction; a read error may be the cause. The chain carries TRBV12-3 or TRBV12-4 and TRBJ1-6, with D perhaps TRBD1 (5 bases). There are 13 residues in the CDR3. The CDR3 DNA sequence: TGTGCCAGCAGTTCATGGACAAATTCACCCATCCACTTT. This encodes CASSSWTNSPIHF.

The rearrangement joins TRBV10-2 to TRBJ2-1; D uncertain. The germline V gene has CDR1 WSHSY and CDR2 SAAADI. The CDR3 has 14 residues. The V and J ends lost 8 bases and 8 bases respectively, with 19 bases between them. The CDR3 DNA follows: TGCGCCAGCGTCGGTATTCTGAGTTTCGATGAGCAGTTCTTC. Protein: CASVGILSFDEQFF.

The rearrangement uses TRBV6-8 and TRBJ1-1; TRBD1 matches 7 bases. Looked up from germline, CDR1 is MNHGY and CDR2 is SAAAGT. Unmatched junction bases numbered 7, after V lost 11 bases and J lost 7 bases. The CDR3 sequence is 11 residues long. The CDR3, as DNA: TGTGCCTGTAGGACAGGCCGTGAAGCTTTCTTT. It codes for CACRTGREAFF.

The genes are TRBV4-1 and TRBJ2-1; 7 nucleotides line up with TRBD2. CDR1 is MGHRA, CDR2 YSYEKL, per germline. The V gene end was trimmed by 3 bases and the J gene end by 4 bases; junction bases not matched to a gene: 6. The CDR3 covers 15 residues. The CDR3 protein is CASSQGGMDYNEQFF. The CDR3 DNA sequence: TGCGCCAGCAGCCAGGGGGGGATGGATTACAATGAGCAGTTCTTC.

CDR3 bases: TGTGCCAGCAGTTACAGACAGGTCCCTAATGAAAAACTGTTTTTT. Translated: CASSYRQVPNEKLFF. The chain has TRBV6-1 and TRBJ1-4, with D possibly being TRBD1 (6 bases). There are 15 residues in the CDR3. Trimming took 5 bases from V and 3 from J, leaving 13 bases between them. The germline V gene has CDR1 MNHNS and CDR2 SASEGT.

This chain connects TRBV7-8 to TRBJ1-1, with D hard to call. The CDR3 spans 14 residues. Trimming removed 5 bases at V and 2 bases at J, with 12 bases between. CDR1 is SGHVS, CDR2 FQNEAQ, per germline. The chain's CDR3 is CASSIGLYNTEAFF. The CDR3 bases are TGTGCCAGCAGCATAGGGCTCTACAACACTGAAGCTTTCTTT.

The V gene is TRBV20-1, the J gene TRBJ2-5; TRBD2 might be the D (5 bases). Looked up from germline, CDR1 is DFQATT and CDR2 is SNEGSKA (reference sequence). Trimming shortened V by 5 bases and J by 3 bases, and 13 bases separated the two germline ends. The CDR3 consists of 13 residues. DNA of the CDR3: TGCAGTGCTTGGAACCGGGATAAAGAGACCCAGTACTTC. Encoded protein: CSAWNRDKETQYF.

This clonotype was observed a handful of times. CDR3 nucleotides: TGCGCCAGCAGCAACGGGGACAGGGTGTCCTACAATGAGCAGTTCTTC. It codes for CASSNGDRVSYNEQFF. V is TRBV4-1 and J is TRBJ2-1; 9 bases line up with TRBD1. The ends lost 5 bases at V and 1 base at J; junction bases unmatched: 6. The CDR3 has 16 amino acids. From germline, CDR1 is MGHRA and CDR2 YSYEKL.

This clonotype was detected ten times or more. The chain recombines TRBV7-9 with TRBJ2-2, with D tentatively TRBD1 (6 bases). The CDR3 runs to 15 residues. Germline lookup yields CDR1 SEHNR and CDR2 FQNEAQ (reference sequence). V lost 8 bases and J lost 6, with 19 bases in between. The CDR3 nucleotides are TGTGCCAGCCGGCCACAACAGGGTTCTGCCGGGGAGCTGTTTTTT. This sequence encodes CASRPQQGSAGELFF.

This chain connects TRBV7-2 to TRBJ1-5; D is ambiguous. CDR1 SGHTA and CDR2 FQGNSA come from the germline V gene. V was pared by 1 base and J by 3 bases, with 7 bases between. CDR3 length equals 14 residues. CDR3 in amino acids: CASSLGAINQPQHF. The CDR3 DNA sequence: TGTGCCAGCAGCTTAGGGGCAATCAATCAGCCCCAGCATTTT. The variable domain in full, with the rest retrieved from reference TRBV7-2 and TRBJ1-5, is GAGVSQSPSNKVTEKGKDVELRCDPISGHTALYWYRQSLGQGLEFLIYFQGNSAPDKSGLPSDRFSAERTGGSVSTLTIQRTQQEDSAVYLCASSLGAINQPQHFGDGTRLSIL.

The V gene is TRBV12-3 or TRBV12-4, the J gene TRBJ2-3; D possibly matches TRBD1 or TRBD2 (5 bases each). V was trimmed by 4 bases and J by 5 bases, leaving 19 bases between them. This CDR3 contains 16 residues. The CDR3 is CASSSLGEGRRDTQYF. The CDR3 bases are TGTGCCAGCAGTTCGCTGGGAGAGGGGCGCAGAGATACGCAGTATTTT.

This clonotype was counted ten times or more. J is TRBJ2-2 and V is TRBV7-6; possibly TRBD2 for D (6 bases). Trimming left V 1 base short and J 6 bases short, with 24 bases between. CDR1 is SGHVS and CDR2 is FNYEAQ in the germline V gene. The CDR3 contains 19 residues. CDR3 region: CASSLEVSVSGGPSGELFF. The CDR3, as DNA: TGTGCCAGCAGCTTAGAAGTTAGCGTTAGCGGCGGGCCTTCCGGGGAGCTGTTTTTT.

The genes are TRBV28 and TRBJ2-3, with no clear D. This CDR3 has 15 amino acids. Germline loops: CDR1 MDHEN, CDR2 SYDVKM. The V end was cut by 6 bases, the J end by 0 bases, with 13 bases between. CDR3 coding DNA: TGTGCCAGCAGCCGCGTTGGGATGAGCACAGATACGCAGTATTTT. It is translated as CASSRVGMSTDTQYF.